A single sample gave rise to the 5 T cell receptor beta chains below, sequenced in a study of T cells in Graves' hyperthyroidism and ophthalmopathy. TCR beta CDR3 sequences were amplified from RNA transcripts. First-round RT-PCR targeting the TCR CDR3 was performed with the HTBI primer set. TCRdb redid the calling of the multiplex PCR reads with MiXCR, one entry per CDR3 protein. The sample yields around 500,000 distinct CDR3 sequences, about 15% seen once. The material sequenced was blood. Source of these receptors: a woman aged 25 to 39 with Graves' ophthalmopathy.

Many counts were recorded for this clonotype. The gene calls are TRBV3-1 and TRBJ2-7; D gene uncertain. From germline, CDR1 is LGHDT and CDR2 YNNKEL (reference sequence). The CDR3 runs to 12 residues. Trimming removed 2 bases at V and 2 bases at J, with 4 bases between. Here the CDR3 DNA reads TGTGCCAGCAGCCAACTAACCTACGAGCAGTACTTC. Its translation is CASSQLTYEQYF.

This clonotype was observed a handful of times. The V call is TRBV28, the J call TRBJ2-1; 9 nucleotides align to TRBD2. The CDR3 runs 14 residues. V was clipped by 7 bases and J by 6 bases; unmatched bases: 7. Germline-derived CDR1 and CDR2 are MDHEN and SYDVKM. CDR3 amino acids: CASKVSGRVNEQFF. As DNA, the CDR3 is TGTGCCAGCAAGGTTAGCGGGAGAGTCAATGAGCAGTTCTTC.

This clonotype was detected a few times. The junction differs from germline at one of its ends, possibly a read error. The chain carries TRBV28 and TRBJ2-7; D possibly corresponds to TRBD1 (5 bases). There are 15 residues in the CDR3. Germline CDR1 MDHEN, CDR2 SYDVKM. Here the CDR3 DNA reads TGTGCCAGCAGTTTAGGGGCCCTGAACCCCTACGAGCAGCACTTC. Amino acid sequence: CASSLGALNPYEQHF.

The rearrangement links TRBV5-6 to TRBJ1-4; D ambiguous. This CDR3 is built from 14 residues. Germline lookup yields CDR1 SGHDT and CDR2 YYEEEE. The V gene lost 0 bases and the J gene lost 8 bases, with 11 bases spanning the gap. The CDR3 DNA reads as TGTGCCAGCAGCTTGGAAGGGTTAGGGGAAAAACTGTTTTTT. Translation gives CASSLEGLGEKLFF.

J is TRBJ2-2 and V is TRBV7-2; the match to TRBD2 covers 9 bases. Trimming took 2 bases from V and 6 from J; bases not matched to a gene: 10. Germline CDR1 SGHTA, CDR2 FQGNSA. The CDR3 consists of 17 residues. The CDR3, as DNA: TGTGCCAGCAGCTTACTAGCGGGACCCCATTCGCCCGGGGAGCTGTTTTTT. Amino acids: CASSLLAGPHSPGELFF.